The 18 T cell receptor beta chains reported below all come from one sample, sequenced in a study of CD4 T cells in relation to SARS-CoV-2 and coronaviruses. CD4+ T cells from unexposed donors were obtained before the COVID-19 pandemic (2011-2018). Isolation of CD4+ T cells took place after approximately 10 days in culture. Sequencing was performed with immunoSEQ multiplex PCR; in TCRdb, only in-frame clones are kept and a portion is missing. The sample records about 26,000 clones, over 60% being singletons. These receptors have no known antigen. Sample: CD4+ T cells from PBMCs, cultured in vitro. These TCRs come from a human donor in good health.

The rearrangement joins TRBV19 to TRBJ1-2; a possible D gene is TRBD1 (6 bases). Germline CDR1 LNHDA, CDR2 SQIVND (reference sequence). Trimming removed 5 bases at V and 2 bases at J, with 12 bases between. CDR3 length equals 14 residues. For the CDR3, the DNA is TGTGCCAGTAGTCAGCAAACAGGGAACTATGGCTACACCTTC. Its protein is CASSQQTGNYGYTF.

This chain connects TRBV6-2 or TRBV6-3 to TRBJ2-7; maybe TRBD1 (7 bases). V was clipped by 4 bases and J by 4 bases, with 14 bases between them. This CDR3 comprises 14 residues. Germline CDR1 and CDR2: MNHEY and SVGEGT. DNA of the CDR3: TGTGCCAGCAGTTCGAGGAGGGGGCTGTACGAGCAGTACTTC. Translation: CASSSRRGLYEQYF.

This chain links TRBV19 with TRBJ2-5; 9 nucleotides match TRBD2. The trim removed 5 bases at V and 1 base at J, leaving 2 bases unmatched. The germline V gene has CDR1 LNHDA and CDR2 SQIVND (reference sequence). CDR3 length: 14 amino acids. The CDR3 protein is CASSAREGQETQYF. The CDR3 bases are TGTGCCAGTAGTGCGCGGGAGGGCCAAGAGACCCAGTACTTC.

This clone has just one count. The chain is built from TRBV4-3 and TRBJ2-7; no clear D. V was trimmed by 0 bases and J by 3 bases, leaving 15 bases between them. There are 16 residues in the CDR3. Germline CDR1 is LGHNA and CDR2 is YSLEER. CDR3: CASSQDYDPRVYEQYF. The CDR3, as DNA: TGCGCCAGCAGCCAAGATTACGACCCGAGAGTCTACGAGCAGTACTTC.

The genes are TRBV5-1 and TRBJ2-1; 9 nucleotides line up with TRBD1. V lost 4 bases and J lost 0; bases outside the gene matches: 5. Germline V CDR1 and CDR2: SGHRS, YFSETQ. The CDR3 contains 16 residues. The CDR3 DNA follows: TGCGCCAGCAGCCCCCGGGGACAGGGCTCCTACAATGAGCAGTTCTTC. Translated: CASSPRGQGSYNEQFF.

CDR3 nucleotide sequence: TGTGCCAGCACCCAGGGGGACTATGGCTACACCTTC. Translation: CASTQGDYGYTF. This chain joins TRBV5-4 and TRBJ1-2, with 7 positions matching TRBD1. V lost 6 bases, J lost 3 bases, and 2 bases stayed unmatched. Germline V gene sequence: CDR1 SGHNT, CDR2 YYREEE (reference sequence). This CDR3 is 12 amino acids long.

This clone showed up just a few times. The genes are TRBV6-5 and TRBJ1-2; D ambiguous. The length of the CDR3 is 12 residues. The germline CDR1 and CDR2 sequences are MNHEY and SVGAGI. Trimming stripped 6 bases from V and 2 bases from J, with 7 bases between. The CDR3 DNA reads TGTGCCAGCAGAGCAGCGAACTATGGCTACACCTTC. Encoded protein: CASRAANYGYTF.

V usage is TRBV3-1 (or the pseudogene TRBV3-2) and J usage is TRBJ2-2; 13 bases agree with TRBD2. The CDR3 is made up of 15 amino acids. J lost 8 bases, V lost 5 bases, and 5 bases had no gene match. The germline gives CDR1 LGHDT, CDR2 YNNKEL (reference sequence). CDR3 in DNA: TGTGCCAGCAGCTCAAGGACTAGCGGGAGAGGGGAGCTGTTTTTT. This encodes CASSSRTSGRGELFF.

The V gene is TRBV14, the J gene TRBJ2-5; 9 bases match TRBD2. Trimming cost V 1 base and J 4 bases; bases outside gene matches: 19. From germline, CDR1 is SGHDN and CDR2 FVKESK. CDR3 length: 20 amino acids. The CDR3 region is CASSQVASWLAGKGRETQYF. CDR3 coding DNA: TGTGCCAGCAGCCAAGTAGCCTCGTGGCTAGCGGGGAAGGGGCGAGAGACCCAGTACTTC.

The genes are TRBV27 and TRBJ2-1; weak D call: TRBD1 (5 bases). Germline V gives CDR1 MNHEY, CDR2 SMNVEV (reference sequence). The length of the CDR3 is 15 residues. V gave up 4 bases and J gave up 10 bases, with 20 bases separating them. The CDR3 region is CASSSQVYPGYEQFF. As DNA, the CDR3 is TGTGCCAGCAGTTCGCAAGTTTACCCAGGGTACGAGCAGTTCTTC.

J is TRBJ2-1 and V is TRBV30; 15 bases agree with TRBD2. The CDR3 loop spans 16 amino acids. Germline CDR1 and CDR2: GTSNPN and SVGIG (reference sequence). V lost 2 bases to trimming and J lost 12 bases; unmatched junction nucleotides: 11. This CDR3 is CAWSRKGLAGGSGQFF. The CDR3 bases are TGTGCCTGGAGTCGAAAGGGACTAGCGGGAGGAAGTGGGCAGTTCTTC.

DNA for the CDR3: TGTGCCAGCAGCCAAGAAATGTGGGCCCGCCAAGAGACCCAGTACTTC. Its protein is CASSQEMWARQETQYF. The chain has TRBV3-1 (or the pseudogene TRBV3-2) and TRBJ2-5, with unresolved D. The length of the CDR3 is 16 residues. V was cut by 0 bases and J by 1 base, with 12 bases left in between. Looked up from germline, CDR1 is LGHDT and CDR2 is YNNKEL (reference sequence).

In DNA, the CDR3 is TGTGCCCCCTCAGGTGAGCAGTACTTC. Translated, it gives CAPSGEQYF. This chain links TRBV5-3 with TRBJ2-7; no firm D call. TRBV5-3 carries the ORF label, with uncertain function. The CDR3 extends over 9 amino acids. Deletions cut 10 bases from V and 7 bases from J, with 9 bases between.

The genes are TRBV18 and TRBJ1-5; D is ambiguous. The CDR3 runs 16 residues. Per germline, CDR1 KGHSH and CDR2 LQKENI. V was pared by 4 bases and J by 7 bases, with 20 bases between. CDR3: CASSLMGTLSGQPQHF. For the CDR3, the DNA is TGTGCCAGCTCACTGATGGGCACTCTATCAGGACAGCCCCAGCATTTT.

The V and J genes are TRBV10-1 and TRBJ1-1, with TRBD1 as a possible D gene (6 bases). Germline-derived CDR1 and CDR2 are WNHNN and SYGVQD (reference sequence). CDR3 length: 14 amino acids. Trimming pared 7 bases from V and 4 bases from J, leaving 16 bases between. The CDR3: CASTAGGPGTEAFF. The CDR3 DNA is TGCGCCAGCACTGCCGGGGGGCCGGGCACTGAAGCTTTCTTT.

This rearrangement joins TRBV2 to TRBJ1-4; unclear D gene. The CDR3 spans 18 residues. From germline, CDR1 is SNHLY and CDR2 FYNNEI. Trimming took off 5 bases at V and 0 bases at J, with 19 bases between the two ends. The CDR3 loop reads CASSPNPWREATNEKLFF. CDR3 nucleotide sequence: TGTGCCAGCAGTCCAAATCCCTGGAGGGAGGCAACTAATGAAAAACTGTTTTTT.

V is TRBV3-1 (or the pseudogene TRBV3-2) and J is TRBJ2-7, with 7 bases fitting TRBD2. V trimming: 1 base; J trimming: 3 bases; junction bases outside the gene matches: 9. The CDR3 length is 16 residues. Germline V gives CDR1 LGHDT, CDR2 YNNKEL (reference sequence). CDR3 amino acids: CASSQAPAGVDYEQYF. For the CDR3, the DNA is TGTGCCAGCAGCCAAGCCCCCGCGGGAGTCGACTACGAGCAGTACTTC.

The chain links TRBV7-9 to TRBJ2-7; D is possibly TRBD2 (6 bases). V was cut by 5 bases and J by 3 bases, with 17 bases left in between. Germline-derived CDR1 and CDR2 are SEHNR and FQNEAQ (reference sequence). The CDR3 contains 15 residues. This chain's CDR3 is CASSHSGQGGYEQYF. Here the CDR3 DNA reads TGTGCCAGCAGCCACTCCGGGCAGGGAGGCTACGAGCAGTACTTC.